The source of this T cell receptor beta chain is a study of cytotoxic CD8 clonotypes in ibrutinib-treated CLL. Germline assignment: CDR1 MGHRA and CDR2 YSYEKL. The V gene lost 4 bases and the J gene lost 0 bases, with 13 bases spanning the gap. The CDR3 sequence is 16 residues long. Produced via immunoSEQ multiplex PCR; TCRdb's table is partial and in-frame only. The repertoire includes 200,000 to 250,000 clones, about four fifths of them detected once, and approximately 10% sits in the top ten. This clonotype was obtained from a human donor with chronic lymphocytic leukemia. The chain is built from TRBV4-1 and TRBJ2-1; perhaps D is TRBD1 or TRBD2 (5 bases each). The sample consisted of PBMCs, taken after 12 months of ibrutinib treatment. CDR3 sequence (DNA): TGCGCCAGCAGCCCGCACAACGGGGCCTCCTACAATGAGCAGTTCTTC. Residues: CASSPHNGASYNEQFF.